A selection of T cell receptor beta chains follows, all from one sample in a study of blood T cell repertoires in COVID-19. Only in-frame clones appear in the TCRdb table, and some are missing; sequencing was by immunoSEQ multiplex PCR. The sample consists of fewer than 150,000 clones, around 85% of them appearing once. The sample comprised peripheral blood. Receptors were obtained from a woman aged 45 to 65 who had recovered from COVID-19. Both conserved end residues are part of each CDR3. The order of the fields is CDR3 length, clone size, V gene, J gene, D gene, CDR3 DNA, CDR3 protein. The D gene is left open where the match is weak. Where a row states a size, it is once, few, many or the class of an expanded clone; other rows omit it.

>15|-|TRBV7-8|TRBJ1-2|-
TGTGCCAGCAGCCCTTTACGACAGCATAACTATGGCTACACCTTC
CASSPLRQHNYGYTF
>15|-|TRBV19|TRBJ2-1|TRBD2
TGTGCCAGTGTGACTAGCGGGGGCTCCTACAATGAGCAGTTCTTC
CASVTSGGSYNEQFF
>15|once|TRBV3-1/TRBV3-2|TRBJ1-1|TRBD1
TGTGCCAGCAGCCAAGACTTCAGGGGGCGGACTGAAGCTTTCTTT
CASSQDFRGRTEAFF
>15|-|TRBV7-2|TRBJ1-3|TRBD1
TGTGCCAGCAGCTCACTGGACAGGGTTGGAAACACCATATATTTT
CASSSLDRVGNTIYF
>14|-|TRBV18|TRBJ1-3|-
TGTGCCAGCTCCCGGTGGGAGTATGGAAACACCATATATTTT
CASSRWEYGNTIYF
>13|once|TRBV12-5|TRBJ1-2|-
TGTGCTAGTGGTTTGGGCATCGGGGAGAACTACACCTTC
CASGLGIGENYTF
>14|-|TRBV18|TRBJ1-1|-
TGTGCCAGCTCACTGGCGACAGAAGACACTGAAGCTTTCTTT
CASSLATEDTEAFF
>16|-|TRBV7-6|TRBJ2-7|TRBD2
TGTGCCAGCAGCGCCTCGGGGGGGAGGGGCTCGGAAGAGCAGTACTTC
CASSASGGRGSEEQYF
>15|once|TRBV13|TRBJ2-5|TRBD2
TGTGCCAGCAGCGCCAAACTAGCGGTAGTTGAGACCCAGTACTTC
CASSAKLAVVETQYF
>16|-|TRBV9|TRBJ2-2|TRBD1
TGTGCCAGCAGCCCCCGGACAGGGGCGAGCACCGGGGAGCTGTTTTTT
CASSPRTGASTGELFF
>15|-|TRBV6-5|TRBJ2-1|-
TGTGCCAGCAGTTCTCCGGGAAAAAACTACAATGAGCAGTTCTTC
CASSSPGKNYNEQFF
>15|-|TRBV4-2|TRBJ1-5|TRBD1
TGTGCCAGCAGCCAGGGGACAGAGGGCAATCAGCCCCAGCATTTT
CASSQGTEGNQPQHF
>16|-|TRBV7-9|TRBJ1-4|TRBD1
TGTGCCAGCAGCTTCCCCCCGGCAGGGGGAAATGAAAAACTGTTTTTT
CASSFPPAGGNEKLFF
>13|few|TRBV10-2|TRBJ2-1|TRBD2
TGCGCCAGCAGTCTAAGCGGGACCAATGAGCAGTTCTTC
CASSLSGTNEQFF
>15|once|TRBV7-8|TRBJ1-4|-
TGTGCCAGCAGCTTAGGACAGCCAACTAATGAAAAACTGTTTTTT
CASSLGQPTNEKLFF
>16|-|TRBV27|TRBJ1-2|TRBD1
TGTGCCAGCAGTTTAAAGGGGACAGACGCTAACTATGGCTACACCTTC
CASSLKGTDANYGYTF
>14|-|TRBV2|TRBJ1-2|TRBD1
TGTGCCAGCAGTGAAGCGGGGACAGGGGGAGGCTACACCTTC
CASSEAGTGGGYTF
>18|-|TRBV4-2|TRBJ1-3|TRBD1
TGTGCCAGCAGCCAAGTAGGGGACAGGGGGCGAGGAGGAAACACCATATATTTT
CASSQVGDRGRGGNTIYF
>14|once|TRBV30|TRBJ1-5|-
TGTGCCTGGACCACGGGACACTTAAATCAGCCCCAGCATTTT
CAWTTGHLNQPQHF
>12|-|TRBV2|TRBJ1-2|-
TGTGCCAGCAGTGTACAGGGTTTCGGCTACACCTTC
CASSVQGFGYTF
>17|-|TRBV19|TRBJ1-5|TRBD1
TGTGCCAGTAGTGCCTACCTGAGGGACAGCCTTAATCAGCCCCAGCATTTT
CASSAYLRDSLNQPQHF
>16|-|TRBV24-1|TRBJ2-7|TRBD1
TGTGCCACCAGTGATCCCGGGGACAGGGTGCCCCGCGGGCAGTACTTC
CATSDPGDRVPRGQYF
>14|-|TRBV9|TRBJ2-1|TRBD2
TGTGCCAGCACCGGACTAGCTTTGAGTGGTGAGCAGTTCTTC
CASTGLALSGEQFF